Following are 2 T cell receptor beta chains from one sample sequenced in a study of shared clonotypes between healthy human individuals. TCRdb's table, derived via immunoSEQ multiplex PCR, lists solely in-frame clones and lacks some. The sample contains approximately 1.9 million clones, roughly 95% of which appear only once. CD45RO-negative, CCR7-selected cells formed the naive CD8 fraction, which excluded terminally differentiated effector memory CD45RA+ cells. The specimen was naive CD8+ T cells from PBMCs. All receptors come from a man between 18 and 29 years old in good health. Some clones in this sample may be carry-over from other donors' samples.

This sequence joins TRBV5-6 and TRBJ1-1; 7 nucleotides align to TRBD1. J lost 5 bases, V lost 4 bases, and 5 bases had no gene match. CDR3 length equals 13 residues. CDR1 and CDR2 from the germline V gene are SGHDT and YYEEEE. The CDR3 bases are TGTGCCAGCAGCCCACAGGGGCCTACTGAAGCTTTCTTT. It translates to CASSPQGPTEAFF.

The V call is TRBV19, the J call TRBJ1-5, with D possibly being TRBD1 (5 bases). The CDR3 is 15 residues long. Germline CDR1 reads LNHDA; CDR2 reads SQIVND (reference sequence). Between the trimmed V and J ends, which lost 5 bases and 10 bases, there was a span of 21 bases. The CDR3: CASSPRQPSSKPQHF. CDR3 in DNA: TGTGCCAGTAGTCCACGACAGCCCTCAAGTAAACCCCAGCATTTT.